The TCR beta chain described here comes from a study of T cell responses to AZD1222 COVID-19 vaccine. Study-level results: Close to half of all spike-specific TCRs reportedly target regions of the variants that are unmutated. Repertoires were obtained only post-peak T cell response.

Profiled with immunoSEQ multiplex PCR; TCRdb holds only in-frame clones, not every one. The sample contains 75,000 to 100,000 clones, about 89% of which appear only once. The CDR3 length is 17 residues. Germline assignment: CDR1 KGHSH and CDR2 LQKENI. The V end lost 9 bases, the J end lost 2 bases, and 23 bases lay between the germline ends. In regard to this clone: Its specificity is unknown.

V usage is TRBV18 and J usage is TRBJ2-1; D perhaps matches TRBD1 (5 bases). The material sequenced was peripheral blood, taken on day 0 of AZD1222 vaccination. This TCR derives from an adult in good health. CDR3 sequence: CASPLNQGTLTYNEQFF. The CDR3 coding sequence is TGTGCCAGTCCCTTAAACCAGGGTACATTAACCTACAATGAGCAGTTCTTC. The entire variable domain, with the rest obtained from reference TRBV18 and TRBJ2-1, is as follows: NAGVMQNPRHLVRRRGQEARLRCSPMKGHSHVYWYRQLPEEGLKFMVYLQKENIIDESGMPKERFSAEFPKEGPSILRIQQVVRGDSAAYFCASPLNQGTLTYNEQFFGPGTRLTVL.